These 13 T cell receptor beta chains were sequenced from one sample in a study of T cells in Graves' hyperthyroidism and ophthalmopathy. Authors of the study amplified TCR beta CDR3 regions from RNA transcripts. In the first-round RT-PCR of the TCR CDR3, the HTBI primer set was used. TCRdb processed the multiplex PCR reads anew with MiXCR; each CDR3 protein has one entry. The table has about 720,000 distinct CDR3 sequences, approximately 18% seen once. Sequenced input: blood. All receptors come from a woman in her forties or fifties with Graves' hyperthyroidism that later progressed to Graves' ophthalmopathy.

V is TRBV6-1 and J is TRBJ2-2; 7 bases agree with TRBD1. The germline gives CDR1 MNHNS, CDR2 SASEGT. Trimming cost V 7 bases and J 7 bases; bases outside gene matches: 12. The CDR3 consists of 15 residues. CDR3 amino acids: CASNSYHRGDGELFF. CDR3 DNA: TGTGCCAGCAACTCCTACCACAGGGGAGACGGGGAGCTGTTTTTT.

The genes are TRBV20-1 and TRBJ2-3; 7 bases are shared with TRBD1. Per the germline V gene, CDR1 is DFQATT and CDR2 is SNEGSKA (reference sequence). J gave up 4 bases and V 2 bases, and 3 bases lay outside the gene matches. This CDR3 spans 13 amino acids. The CDR3 region is CSARLTGADTQYF. CDR3 bases: TGCAGTGCTAGACTTACAGGGGCAGATACGCAGTATTTT.

The chain uses TRBV20-1 and TRBJ2-1; D ambiguous. V was shortened by 1 base and J by 0 bases, with 10 bases between the two germline ends. This CDR3 is built from 15 residues. CDR1 is DFQATT, CDR2 SNEGSKA, per germline (reference sequence). The CDR3 DNA sequence: TGCAGTGCTAGAGTCGGGTCGAGCTCCTACAATGAGCAGTTCTTC. This sequence encodes CSARVGSSSYNEQFF.

The chain has TRBV7-6 and TRBJ2-5, with D perhaps matching TRBD1 (6 bases). Germline V gene sequence: CDR1 SGHVS, CDR2 FNYEAQ. The CDR3 loop spans 14 amino acids. Trimming shortened V by 3 bases and J by 5 bases, and 13 bases separated the two germline ends. The CDR3 nucleotides read TGTGCCAGCAGCTTTCAGGGGCGAGGTGAGACCCAGTACTTC. This sequence encodes CASSFQGRGETQYF. Variable domain in full (rest from reference TRBV7-6 and TRBJ2-5): GAGVSQSPRYKVTKRGQDVALRCDPISGHVSLYWYRQALGQGPEFLTYFNYEAQQDKSGLPNDRFSAERPEGSISTLTIQRTEQRDSAMYRCASSFQGRGETQYFGPGTRLLVL.

This clonotype was seen many times. This chain links TRBV29-1 with TRBJ1-1; D is unresolved. The CDR3 runs to 13 residues. V was trimmed by 1 base and J by 1 base, leaving 7 bases between them. Germline CDR1 is SQVTM and CDR2 is ANQGSEA. CDR3 coding DNA: TGCAGCGTTGAAGGGCGGGCGAACACTGAAGCTTTCTTT. This codes for CSVEGRANTEAFF.

Only a few counts were recorded for this clonotype. The gene calls are TRBV18 and TRBJ2-5, with 9 bases that match TRBD2. The ends lost 1 base at V and 7 bases at J; junction bases unmatched: 7. The CDR3 consists of 15 residues. Germline V gives CDR1 KGHSH, CDR2 LQKENI. CDR3 sequence (DNA): TGTGCCAGCTCACCACAGGCTAGCGGGGCGCGGACCCAGTACTTC. Translated: CASSPQASGARTQYF.

This clonotype has ten or more counts. V gene TRBV3-1 combines with J gene TRBJ2-1, with D perhaps TRBD2 (5 bases). The CDR3 is 17 amino acids. The germline gives CDR1 LGHDT, CDR2 YNNKEL (reference sequence). V shed 4 bases and J shed 2 bases, with 18 bases lying between them. CDR3 protein: CASSPRTPRVAYNEQFF. Written as DNA, the CDR3 is TGTGCCAGCAGCCCACGGACCCCGAGGGTCGCCTACAATGAGCAGTTCTTC.

The rearrangement uses TRBV10-2 and TRBJ1-5; 7 nucleotides align to TRBD1. Trimming removed 6 bases from V and 2 bases from J; junction bases left unmatched: 10. CDR1 is WSHSY and CDR2 is SAAADI in the germline V gene. There are 16 residues in the CDR3. The CDR3 DNA reads TGCGCCAGCAGGGAGACAGGGAGGGAGGGCAATCAGCCCCAGCATTTT. Translated: CASRETGREGNQPQHF.

This clonotype was observed many times. V and J are TRBV5-1 and TRBJ2-7, with D tentatively TRBD2 (5 bases). V lost 1 base to trimming and J lost 0 bases, with 14 bases between them. From germline, CDR1 is SGHRS and CDR2 YFSETQ. CDR3 length: 16 amino acids. CDR3 residues: CASSLPAERSSYEQYF. In DNA, the CDR3 is TGCGCCAGCAGCTTGCCTGCGGAGCGGTCCTCCTACGAGCAGTACTTC. The whole variable domain, remainder taken from reference TRBV5-1 and TRBJ2-7, is KAGVTQTPRYLIKTRGQQVTLSCSPISGHRSVSWYQQTPGQGLQFLFEYFSETQRNKGNFPGRFSGRQFSNSRSEMNVSTLELGDSALYLCASSLPAERSSYEQYFGPGTRLTVT.

The CDR3 DNA reads as TGTGCCAGTACCGACAGAGGACCGGGAAACACCATATATTTT. Encoded protein: CASTDRGPGNTIYF. The V call is TRBV19, the J call TRBJ1-3, with a tentative D call TRBD1 (5 bases). This CDR3 is built from 14 residues. Trimming cost V 7 bases and J 4 bases, with 14 bases left between them. CDR1 and CDR2 from the germline V gene are LNHDA and SQIVND (reference sequence).

The V and J genes are TRBV29-1 and TRBJ2-2, with D perhaps TRBD2 (7 bases). Trimming shortened V by 8 bases and J by 4 bases, and 14 bases separated the two germline ends. This CDR3 region has 13 residues. Looked up from germline, CDR1 is SQVTM and CDR2 is ANQGSEA. The CDR3 here is CSYWGGITGELFF. The CDR3 DNA sequence: TGCAGCTACTGGGGGGGCATCACCGGGGAGCTGTTTTTT.

DNA of the CDR3: TGTGCTAGTGGTTCCTGGGACACCTACGAGCAGTACTTC. Translated: CASGSWDTYEQYF. The V call is TRBV12-5, the J call TRBJ2-7; tentatively, D is TRBD1 (6 bases). CDR3 length equals 13 residues. The V end was cut by 4 bases, the J end by 2 bases, with 9 bases between. The germline V gene has CDR1 LGHNT and CDR2 FRNRAP.

This clonotype was counted only a few times. The chain uses TRBV12-3 or TRBV12-4 and TRBJ1-1; TRBD1 matches 7 bases. Trimming removed 6 bases from V and 0 bases from J; junction bases left unmatched: 7. The CDR3 has 15 amino acids. The CDR3 DNA follows: TGTGCCAGCAGCAACAACAGGGGATTGAACACTGAAGCTTTCTTT. Amino acid sequence: CASSNNRGLNTEAFF.